This section outlines one TCR beta chain sequence together with its context. This record comes from a study of T cell responses to AZD1222 COVID-19 vaccine. There are 14 residues in the CDR3. Per the germline V gene, CDR1 is LGHNA and CDR2 is YSLEER. V gave up 0 bases and J gave up 2 bases, with 8 bases separating them. Measured with immunoSEQ multiplex PCR; TCRdb has only the in-frame clones, and not every one. The sample lists some 200,000 clones; 88% were seen once. Here the sequenced sample was peripheral blood, taken 28 days after the second AZD1222 dose. The sequence derives from an adult who received the AZD1222 COVID-19 vaccine. The rearrangement joins TRBV4-3 to TRBJ2-7, with D tentatively TRBD1 or TRBD2 (5 bases each). Here the CDR3 DNA reads TGCGCCAGCAGCCAAGAGAGGGGACCCTACGAGCAGTACTTC. This encodes CASSQERGPYEQYF.